This T cell receptor (beta chain) was captured by sequencing in a study of T cell changes during pregnancy in multiple sclerosis. The germline CDR1 and CDR2 sequences are ENHRY and SYGVKD. V lost 2 bases and J lost 4, with 17 bases in between. The CDR3 runs 16 residues. Sequencing used immunoSEQ multiplex PCR; TCRdb keeps in-frame clones, though not all of them. The data hold roughly 79,000 clones, with 80% to 95% observed a single time. The material sequenced was peripheral blood, taken in the second trimester of pregnancy. The receptor was derived from a female donor in good health, enrolled as a control in a pregnancy study. The chain employs TRBV10-3 and TRBJ2-5, with a tentative D call TRBD2 (5 bases). The CDR3 DNA sequence: TGTGCCATCAGTGAGGAGTGGAGAGGACGGGGAGAGACCCAGTACTTC. This encodes CAISEEWRGRGETQYF.